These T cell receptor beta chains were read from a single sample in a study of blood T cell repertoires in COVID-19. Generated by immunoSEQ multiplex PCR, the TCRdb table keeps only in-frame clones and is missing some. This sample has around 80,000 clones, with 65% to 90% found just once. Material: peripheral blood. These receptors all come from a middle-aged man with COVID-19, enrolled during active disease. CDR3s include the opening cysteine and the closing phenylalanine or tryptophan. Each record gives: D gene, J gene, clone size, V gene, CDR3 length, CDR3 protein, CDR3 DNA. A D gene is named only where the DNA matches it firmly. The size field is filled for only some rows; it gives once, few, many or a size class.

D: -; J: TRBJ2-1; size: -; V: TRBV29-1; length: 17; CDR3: CSVEIGRGSLSYNEQFF; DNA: TGCAGCGTTGAAATCGGTCGGGGAAGCCTCTCCTACAATGAGCAGTTCTTC
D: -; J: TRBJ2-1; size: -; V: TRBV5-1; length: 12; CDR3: CASRTGRSEQFF; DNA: TGCGCCAGCAGGACAGGGAGGAGTGAGCAGTTCTTC
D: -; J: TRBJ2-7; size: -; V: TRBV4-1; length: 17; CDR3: CASSHPARHRAPYEQYF; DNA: TGCGCCAGCAGCCACCCCGCCCGGCACAGGGCCCCCTACGAGCAGTACTTC
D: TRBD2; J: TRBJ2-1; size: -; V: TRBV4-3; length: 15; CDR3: CASSQERLAGYEQFF; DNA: TGCGCCAGCAGCCAAGAGCGACTAGCGGGATATGAGCAGTTCTTC
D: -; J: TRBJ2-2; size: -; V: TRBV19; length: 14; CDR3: CASSIGTATGELFF; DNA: TGTGCCAGTAGTATAGGGACAGCTACCGGGGAGCTGTTTTTT
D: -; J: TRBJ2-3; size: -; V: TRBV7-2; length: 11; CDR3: CATGTGDTQYF; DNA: TGTGCCACCGGGACTGGAGATACGCAGTATTTT
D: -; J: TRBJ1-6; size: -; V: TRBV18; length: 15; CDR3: CASSPQRQINSPLHF; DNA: TGTGCCAGCTCACCTCAACGCCAGATTAATTCACCCCTCCACTTT
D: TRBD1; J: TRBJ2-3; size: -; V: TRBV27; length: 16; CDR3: CASSPRTGISTDTQYF; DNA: TGTGCCAGCAGTCCACGGACAGGGATATCTACAGATACGCAGTATTTT
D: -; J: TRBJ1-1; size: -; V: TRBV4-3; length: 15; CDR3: CASSQWARIETEAFF; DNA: TGCGCCAGCAGCCAGTGGGCCAGGATAGAGACTGAAGCTTTCTTT
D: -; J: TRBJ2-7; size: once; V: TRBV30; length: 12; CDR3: CAWSESSGEQYF; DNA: TGTGCCTGGAGTGAAAGTTCGGGCGAGCAGTACTTC
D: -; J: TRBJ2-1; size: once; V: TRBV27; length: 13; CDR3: CASSSGIYNEQFF; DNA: TGTGCCAGCAGTTCGGGGATCTACAATGAGCAGTTCTTC
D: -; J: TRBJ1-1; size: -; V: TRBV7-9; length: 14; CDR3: CASSFPPSNTEAFF; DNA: TGTGCCAGCAGCTTCCCCCCATCGAACACTGAAGCTTTCTTT
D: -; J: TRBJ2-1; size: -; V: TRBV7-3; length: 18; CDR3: CASSLGPGVSEGYNEQFF; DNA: TGTGCCAGCAGTTTAGGACCCGGGGTGTCGGAGGGCTACAATGAGCAGTTCTTC
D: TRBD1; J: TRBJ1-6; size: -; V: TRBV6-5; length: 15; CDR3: CASSPGTGRYSPLHF; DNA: TGTGCCAGCAGCCCCGGGACAGGGCGGTACTCACCCCTCCACTTT
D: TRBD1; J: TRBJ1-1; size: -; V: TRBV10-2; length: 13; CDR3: CASSVQGDTEAFF; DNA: TGCGCCAGCAGTGTCCAGGGGGACACTGAAGCTTTCTTT
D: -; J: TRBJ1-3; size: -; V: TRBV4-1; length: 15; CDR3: CASSLSTVSGNTIYF; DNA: TGCGCCAGCAGCCTATCGACAGTCTCTGGAAACACCATATATTTT
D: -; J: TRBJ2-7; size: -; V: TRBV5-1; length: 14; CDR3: CASSSPGLPYEQYF; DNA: TGCGCCAGCAGTTCCCCTGGACTACCCTACGAGCAGTACTTC
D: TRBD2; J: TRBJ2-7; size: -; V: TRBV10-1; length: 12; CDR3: CAGFSGNYEQYF; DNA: TGCGCCGGATTTAGCGGGAACTACGAGCAGTACTTC
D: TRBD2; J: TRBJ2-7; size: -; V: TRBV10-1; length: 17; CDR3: CASSETSGRVRRGEQYF; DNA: TGCGCCAGCAGTGAGACTAGCGGGAGGGTCCGGCGGGGCGAGCAGTACTTC
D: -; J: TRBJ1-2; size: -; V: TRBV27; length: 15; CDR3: CATQGGGRANYGYTF; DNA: TGTGCCACGCAGGGTGGGGGCCGGGCGAACTATGGCTACACCTTC
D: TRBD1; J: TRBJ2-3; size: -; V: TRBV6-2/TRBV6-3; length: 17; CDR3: CASSSRDSAYSTDTQYF; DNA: TGTGCCAGCAGCTCCAGGGACAGCGCCTATAGCACAGATACGCAGTATTTT
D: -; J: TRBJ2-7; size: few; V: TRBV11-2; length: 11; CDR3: CASSYTYEQYF; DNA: TGTGCCAGCAGCTACACCTACGAGCAGTACTTC
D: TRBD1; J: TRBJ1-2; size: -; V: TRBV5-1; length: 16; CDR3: CASSLTNQGASFGYTF; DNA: TGCGCCAGCAGCTTAACAAACCAGGGGGCATCTTTTGGCTACACCTTC
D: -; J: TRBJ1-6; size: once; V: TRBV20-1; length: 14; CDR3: CSASSLSGASPLHF; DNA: TGCAGTGCTAGTTCCTTATCAGGGGCATCACCCCTCCACTTT
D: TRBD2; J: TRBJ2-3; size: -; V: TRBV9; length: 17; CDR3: CASSLATGGLSTDTQYF; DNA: TGTGCCAGCAGCCTTGCGACGGGGGGGCTTAGCACAGATACGCAGTATTTT
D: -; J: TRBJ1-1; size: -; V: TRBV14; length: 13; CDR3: CASSPNINTEAFF; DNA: TGTGCCAGCAGCCCCAACATCAACACTGAAGCTTTCTTT
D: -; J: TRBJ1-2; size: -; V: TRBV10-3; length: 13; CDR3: CAISERVTGGYTF; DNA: TGTGCCATCAGTGAGCGGGTAACGGGGGGCTACACCTTC
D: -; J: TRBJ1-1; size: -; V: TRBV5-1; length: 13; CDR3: CASSLGRNTEAFF; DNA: TGCGCCAGCAGCTTGGGCAGGAACACTGAAGCTTTCTTT
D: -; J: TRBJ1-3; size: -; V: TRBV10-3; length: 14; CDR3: CAISAGDPGNTIYF; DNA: TGTGCCATCAGTGCCGGGGATCCCGGAAACACCATATATTTT
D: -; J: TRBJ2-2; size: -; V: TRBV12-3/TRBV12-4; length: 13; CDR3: CASIVIGTGELFF; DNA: TGTGCCAGCATAGTAATCGGGACCGGGGAGCTGTTTTTT
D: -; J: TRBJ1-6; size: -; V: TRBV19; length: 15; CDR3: CASRLTGQDNSPLHF; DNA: TGTGCCAGTCGACTTACGGGACAAGATAATTCACCCCTCCACTTT
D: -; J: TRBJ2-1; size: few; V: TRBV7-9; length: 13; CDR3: CASSPRDYNEQFF; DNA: TGTGCCAGCAGCCCACGGGACTACAATGAGCAGTTCTTC
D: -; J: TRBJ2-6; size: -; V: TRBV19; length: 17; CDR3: CASSIWKLGAGANVLTF; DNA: TGTGCCAGTAGTATATGGAAATTGGGAGCTGGGGCCAACGTCCTGACTTTC
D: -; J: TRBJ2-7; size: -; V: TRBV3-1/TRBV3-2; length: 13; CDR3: CAGSPLQRGEQYF; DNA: TGTGCCGGCAGCCCCCTCCAGAGGGGGGAGCAGTACTTC
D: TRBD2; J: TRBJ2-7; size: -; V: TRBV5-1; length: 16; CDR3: CASSDKLAGGSYEQYF; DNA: TGCGCCAGCAGCGACAAACTAGCGGGAGGGTCTTACGAGCAGTACTTC
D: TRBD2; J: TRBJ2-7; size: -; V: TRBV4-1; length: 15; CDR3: CASSQEPAGGSEQYF; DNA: TGCGCCAGCAGCCAAGAACCAGCGGGGGGAAGCGAGCAGTACTTC
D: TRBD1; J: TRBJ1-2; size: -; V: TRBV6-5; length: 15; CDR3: CASSYGGTVPEGYTF; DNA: TGTGCCAGCAGTTACGGGGGGACAGTGCCGGAGGGCTACACCTTC
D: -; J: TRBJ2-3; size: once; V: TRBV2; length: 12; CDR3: CASKVQADTQYF; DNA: TGTGCCAGCAAGGTTCAGGCAGATACGCAGTATTTT
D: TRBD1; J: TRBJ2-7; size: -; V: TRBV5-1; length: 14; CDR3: CASSSSGGMYEQYF; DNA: TGCGCCAGCAGCTCCTCAGGGGGCATGTACGAGCAGTACTTC
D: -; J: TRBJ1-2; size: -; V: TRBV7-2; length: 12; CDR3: CASSLATHGYTF; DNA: TGTGCCAGCAGCTTAGCGACTCATGGCTACACCTTC
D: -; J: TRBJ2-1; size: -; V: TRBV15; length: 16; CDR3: CATSRDPKSSYNEQFF; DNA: TGTGCCACCAGCAGAGATCCCAAGAGCTCCTACAATGAGCAGTTCTTC
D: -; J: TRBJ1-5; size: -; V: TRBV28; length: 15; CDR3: CASSLQGPDNQPQHF; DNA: TGTGCCAGCAGTCTCCAGGGCCCTGACAATCAGCCCCAGCATTTT
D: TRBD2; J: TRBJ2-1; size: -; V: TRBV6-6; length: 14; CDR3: CASNLLAVDNEQFF; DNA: TGTGCCAGCAATTTACTAGCGGTCGACAATGAGCAGTTCTTC
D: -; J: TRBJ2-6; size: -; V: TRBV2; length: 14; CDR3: CACSLYSGANVLTF; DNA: TGTGCCTGCAGCCTTTACTCTGGGGCCAACGTCCTGACTTTC
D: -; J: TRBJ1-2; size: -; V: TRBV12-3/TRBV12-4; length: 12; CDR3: CASSLGVGGYTF; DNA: TGTGCCAGCAGTTTGGGAGTAGGTGGCTACACCTTC
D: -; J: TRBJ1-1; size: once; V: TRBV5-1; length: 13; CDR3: CASRSGGNTEAFF; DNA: TGCGCCAGCCGAAGCGGAGGGAACACTGAAGCTTTCTTT
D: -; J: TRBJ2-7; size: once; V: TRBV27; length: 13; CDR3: CASSATGRDEQYF; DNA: TGTGCCAGCAGTGCAACAGGGCGGGACGAGCAGTACTTC
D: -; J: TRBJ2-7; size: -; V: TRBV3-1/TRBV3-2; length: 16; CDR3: CASSQEGASGSYEQYF; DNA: TGTGCCAGCAGCCAAGAGGGGGCTAGCGGATCCTACGAGCAGTACTTC
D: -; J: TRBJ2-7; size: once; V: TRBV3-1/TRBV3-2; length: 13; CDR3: CASTSRDFYEQYF; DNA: TGTGCCAGTACTTCCAGGGATTTCTACGAGCAGTACTTC
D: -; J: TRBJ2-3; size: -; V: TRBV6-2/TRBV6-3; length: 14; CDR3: CASSYLRVTDTQYF; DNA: TGTGCCAGCAGTTACTTACGGGTCACAGATACGCAGTATTTT
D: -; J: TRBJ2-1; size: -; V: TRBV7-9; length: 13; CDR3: CASSLGAGNEQFF; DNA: TGTGCCAGCAGCTTAGGGGCGGGGAATGAGCAGTTCTTC